This TCR beta chain was captured in a study of technical replicates of blood from a few donors. Using immunoSEQ multiplex PCR, the repertoire was profiled, and TCRdb retains in-frame clones only, with some absent. The top ten clones hold roughly 0.35% of a sample with 74,000 or so clones, roughly 96% of them seen once. The germline gives CDR1 KGHSH, CDR2 LQKENI. The length of the CDR3 is 13 residues. V was trimmed by 3 bases and J by 11 bases, leaving 14 bases between them. The sequencing input was T cells isolated from PBMCs. This TCR was recovered from a human donor in good health. The genes are TRBV18 and TRBJ1-5; D is possibly TRBD1 (6 bases). The CDR3 is CASSPLAGVTQHF. CDR3 nucleotide sequence: TGTGCCAGCTCACCTTTAGCAGGGGTCACCCAGCATTTT.